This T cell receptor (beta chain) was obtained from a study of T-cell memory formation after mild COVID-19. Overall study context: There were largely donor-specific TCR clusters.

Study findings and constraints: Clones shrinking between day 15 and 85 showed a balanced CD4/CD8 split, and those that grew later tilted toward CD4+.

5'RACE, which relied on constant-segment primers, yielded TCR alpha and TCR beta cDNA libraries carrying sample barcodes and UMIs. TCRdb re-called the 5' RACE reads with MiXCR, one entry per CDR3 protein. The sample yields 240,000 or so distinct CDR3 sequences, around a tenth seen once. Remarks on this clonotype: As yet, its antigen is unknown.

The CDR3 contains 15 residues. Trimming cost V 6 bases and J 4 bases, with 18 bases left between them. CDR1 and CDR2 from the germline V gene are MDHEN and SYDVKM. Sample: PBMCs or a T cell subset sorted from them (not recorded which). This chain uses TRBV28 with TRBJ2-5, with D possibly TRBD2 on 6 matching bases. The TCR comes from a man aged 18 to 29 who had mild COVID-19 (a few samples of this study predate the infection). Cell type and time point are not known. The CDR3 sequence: CASSPRDLRRETQYF. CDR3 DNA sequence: TGTGCCAGCAGCCCTCGGGACTTACGGAGAGAGACCCAGTACTTC.